This TCR beta chain was sequenced during a study of long-term antiretroviral therapy in people with HIV. At survey level, the immunoSEQ assay was run in its v3.0 version. Data came from immunoSEQ multiplex PCR; TCRdb stores just in-frame clones and leaves some out. This sample yields about 16,000 clones, of which roughly 76% are seen a single time; more than 14% belongs to the top ten. The length of the CDR3 is 16 residues. After removal of 0 bases from V and 6 bases from J, the junction contained 6 bases not matched to a gene. The V gene's germline CDR1 is MGHRA and CDR2 YSYEKL. The rearrangement links TRBV4-1 to TRBJ2-1; 9 bases line up with TRBD2. The origin of this receptor is a woman aged 50 to 65 with HIV. Here the sequenced sample was unsorted PBMCs, taken 1.5 years before starting antiretroviral therapy. The CDR3 spells CASSQDPAGGINEQFF. DNA of the CDR3: TGCGCCAGCAGCCAAGATCCAGCGGGGGGAATCAATGAGCAGTTCTTC.